What follows describes a single T cell receptor (beta chain). Antigen: not known. The data derive from a study of OX40 agonist ivuxolimab in advanced cancers. Study information: Enrollees could have had prior anti-PD-1, anti-PD-L1 or anti-CTLA-4 therapy, which about 42% had received. Partial responses, seen in three patients, involved one hepatocellular carcinoma and two cutaneous melanomas.

The V end was cut by 1 base, the J end by 5 bases, with 6 bases between. CDR3 length equals 11 residues. From germline, CDR1 is GTSNPN and CDR2 SVGIG (reference sequence). The study, taken as a whole, reports: Among patients with partial responses at 0.1-3.0 mg/kg, clonal expansion was among the lowest.

Measured with immunoSEQ multiplex PCR; TCRdb has only the in-frame clones, and not every one. The sample lists under 100,000 clones, 90% occurring once. Patients were ineligible given autoimmune disease history or systemic immunosuppression. This chain connects TRBV30 to TRBJ2-7; D is ambiguous. The sequence derives from an adult with an advanced solid tumor such as melanoma, head and neck, liver or kidney cancer. This specimen was CD4+ or CD8+ T cells sorted from blood, taken in a trial of the OX40 agonist ivuxolimab. The CDR3 spells CAWSEADEQYF. The CDR3 coding sequence is TGTGCCTGGAGTGAAGCCGACGAGCAGTACTTC.